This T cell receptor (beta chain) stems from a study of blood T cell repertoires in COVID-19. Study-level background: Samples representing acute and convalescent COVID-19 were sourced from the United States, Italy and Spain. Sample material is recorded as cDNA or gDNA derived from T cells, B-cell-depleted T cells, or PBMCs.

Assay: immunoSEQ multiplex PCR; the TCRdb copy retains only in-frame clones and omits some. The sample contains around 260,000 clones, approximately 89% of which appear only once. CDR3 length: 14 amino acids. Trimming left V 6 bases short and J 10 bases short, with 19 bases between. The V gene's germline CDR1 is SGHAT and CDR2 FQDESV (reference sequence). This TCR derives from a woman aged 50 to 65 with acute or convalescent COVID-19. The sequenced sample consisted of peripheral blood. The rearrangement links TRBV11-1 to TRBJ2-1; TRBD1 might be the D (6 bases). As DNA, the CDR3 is TGTGCCAGCAGGGGGGCAGAACGGCTGGGCGAGCAGTTCTTC. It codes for CASRGAERLGEQFF.